This T cell receptor (beta chain) was documented in a study of beta chain features in type 1 diabetes. CDR3 length: 19 amino acids. About this clone itself: Its antigen remains unidentified.

Study-level results: Researchers caution that PCR might favor shorter templates, equally among patients and controls.

CD4+ naive, central memory, regulatory and stem cell-like memory subsets were isolated by sorting on CD45RO/CCR7/CD25/CD127/CD95/CD27. Every isolated RNA sample was fully reverse transcribed, so sequencing captured expressed TCRB transcripts. Method: immunoSEQ multiplex PCR; TCRdb's copy keeps in-frame clones and lacks some. The sample lists more than 150,000 clones, about 9.8% seen once, with 2% to 2.5% in the top ten. V gene TRBV1 combines with J gene TRBJ2-4; the D segment call TRBD2 is taken from the table without a DNA check. TRBV1 is deemed a pseudogene. Sample: central memory CD4+ T cells from blood. The clonotype comes from a woman younger than 35 in good health. This CDR3 is CTSSPTLAGVSYAKNIQYF. In DNA, the CDR3 is TGCACCAGCAGCCCTACACTAGCGGGAGTCTCGTACGCCAAAAACATTCAGTACTTC.